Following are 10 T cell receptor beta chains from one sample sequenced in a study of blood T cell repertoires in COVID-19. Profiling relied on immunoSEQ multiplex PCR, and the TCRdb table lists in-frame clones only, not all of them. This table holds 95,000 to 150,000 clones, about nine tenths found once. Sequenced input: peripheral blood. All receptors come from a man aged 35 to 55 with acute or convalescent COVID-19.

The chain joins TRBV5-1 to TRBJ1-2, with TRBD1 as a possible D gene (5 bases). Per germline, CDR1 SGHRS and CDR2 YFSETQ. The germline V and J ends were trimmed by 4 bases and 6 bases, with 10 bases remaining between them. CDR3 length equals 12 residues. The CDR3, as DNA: TGCGCCAGCAGCGGGGACTGGGATGGCTACACCTTC. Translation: CASSGDWDGYTF.

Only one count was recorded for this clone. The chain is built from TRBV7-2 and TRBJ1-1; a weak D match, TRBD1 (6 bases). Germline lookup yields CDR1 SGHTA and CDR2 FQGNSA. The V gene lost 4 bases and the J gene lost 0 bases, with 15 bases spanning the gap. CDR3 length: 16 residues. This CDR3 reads CASSSRRTVMNTEAFF. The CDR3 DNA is TGTGCCAGCAGCTCCCGCAGGACAGTAATGAACACTGAAGCTTTCTTT.

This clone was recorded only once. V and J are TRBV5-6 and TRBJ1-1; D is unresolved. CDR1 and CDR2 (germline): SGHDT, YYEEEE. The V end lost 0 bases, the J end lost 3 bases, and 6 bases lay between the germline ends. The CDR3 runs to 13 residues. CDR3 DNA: TGTGCCAGCAGCTTGGGGCGGCACACTGAAGCTTTCTTT. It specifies CASSLGRHTEAFF.

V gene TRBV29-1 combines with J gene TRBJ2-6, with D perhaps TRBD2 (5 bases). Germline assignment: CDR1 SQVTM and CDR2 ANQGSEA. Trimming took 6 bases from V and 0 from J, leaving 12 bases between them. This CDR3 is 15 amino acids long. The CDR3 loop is CSVAKRGSGANVLTF. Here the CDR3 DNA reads TGCAGCGTAGCTAAACGGGGCTCTGGGGCCAACGTCCTGACTTTC.

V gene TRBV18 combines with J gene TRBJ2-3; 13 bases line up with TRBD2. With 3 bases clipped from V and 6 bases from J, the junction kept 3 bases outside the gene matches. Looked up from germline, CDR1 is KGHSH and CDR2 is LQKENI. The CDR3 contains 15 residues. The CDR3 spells CASSPVTSGRDTQYF. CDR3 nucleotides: TGTGCCAGCTCACCTGTGACTAGCGGGAGGGATACGCAGTATTTT.

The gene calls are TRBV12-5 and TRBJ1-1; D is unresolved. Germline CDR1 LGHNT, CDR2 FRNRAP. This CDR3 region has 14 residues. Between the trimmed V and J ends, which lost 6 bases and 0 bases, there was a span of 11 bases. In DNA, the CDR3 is TGTGCTAGTGGCCCCGGAGTCCTGAACACTGAAGCTTTCTTT. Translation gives CASGPGVLNTEAFF.

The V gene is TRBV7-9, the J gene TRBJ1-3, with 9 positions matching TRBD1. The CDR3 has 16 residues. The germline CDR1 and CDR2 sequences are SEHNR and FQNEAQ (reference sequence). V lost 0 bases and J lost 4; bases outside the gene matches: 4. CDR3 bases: TGTGCCAGCAGCTTAGCAGGGACAGGGACAGGAAACACCATATATTTT. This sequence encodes CASSLAGTGTGNTIYF.

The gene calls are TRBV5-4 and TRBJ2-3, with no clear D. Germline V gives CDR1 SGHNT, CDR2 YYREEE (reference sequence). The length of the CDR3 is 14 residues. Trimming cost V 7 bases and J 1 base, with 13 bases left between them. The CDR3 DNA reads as TGTGCCAGCCATTCGGCGGTAGGCACAGATACGCAGTATTTT. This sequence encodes CASHSAVGTDTQYF. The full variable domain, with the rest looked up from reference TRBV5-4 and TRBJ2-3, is ETGVTQSPTHLIKTRGQQVTLRCSSQSGHNTVSWYQQALGQGPQFIFQYYREEENGRGNFPPRFSGLQFPNYSSELNVNALELDDSALYLCASHSAVGTDTQYFGPGTRLTVL.

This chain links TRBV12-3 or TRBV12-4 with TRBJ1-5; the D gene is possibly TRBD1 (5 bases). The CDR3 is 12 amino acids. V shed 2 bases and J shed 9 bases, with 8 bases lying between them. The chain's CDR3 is CASSLQGGPQHF. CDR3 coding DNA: TGTGCCAGCAGTTTACAGGGAGGGCCCCAGCATTTT.

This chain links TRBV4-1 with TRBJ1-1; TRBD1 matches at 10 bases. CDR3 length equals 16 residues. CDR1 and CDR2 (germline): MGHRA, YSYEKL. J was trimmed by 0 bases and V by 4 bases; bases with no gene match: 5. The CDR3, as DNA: TGCGCCAGCAGCCTGCGGGGGACAGGGGTGAACACTGAAGCTTTCTTT. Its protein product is CASSLRGTGVNTEAFF.